This T cell receptor (beta chain) is drawn from a study of PD-L1 blockade in urothelial cancer. In the study overall: Blood analysis occurred 3 weeks (second dose) and 6 weeks after treatment start.

The CDR3 spans 15 residues. Trimming took 4 bases from V and 7 from J; bases not matched to a gene: 9. Looked up from germline, CDR1 is MNHEY and CDR2 is SMNVEV (reference sequence). Each patient's cancer was a locally advanced or metastatic urothelial carcinoma. The assay was immunoSEQ multiplex PCR, and TCRdb's table has in-frame clones only and misses some. The sample includes 90,000 to 120,000 clones, roughly 88% seen only once; the top ten take more than 2%. This TCR derives from a man between 50 and 59 years old with urothelial cancer. The sequenced sample was PBMCs, obtained around atezolizumab (anti-PD-L1) treatment. The chain employs TRBV27 and TRBJ2-1; 8 bases align to TRBD1. The CDR3 spells CASSSWTGQGNEQFF. The DNA for the CDR3 is TGTGCCAGCAGTTCCTGGACAGGGCAGGGGAATGAGCAGTTCTTC.